This T cell receptor beta chain comes out of a study of OX40 agonist ivuxolimab in advanced cancers. In the study overall: Ivuxolimab doses were 0.01, 0.1, 0.3, 1.5, 3 or 10 mg/kg every 2 weeks. General study points: Within 6 weeks, CD4+ and CD8+ blood T cells expanded clonally at 0.1 to 3.0 mg/kg.

Libraries were prepared by immunoSEQ multiplex PCR; TCRdb keeps only in-frame clonotypes and omits some of them. The sample records roughly 91,000 clones, around nine tenths being singletons. A note on this clone: Its antigen remains unknown.

The CDR3 consists of 12 residues. V was cut by 7 bases and J by 0 bases, with 9 bases left in between. Germline lookup yields CDR1 SQVTM and CDR2 ANQGSEA. The chain is built from TRBV29-1 and TRBJ1-1; D not certain. This material consisted of CD4+ or CD8+ T cells sorted from blood, taken in a trial of the OX40 agonist ivuxolimab. This receptor was obtained from an adult with an advanced solid tumor such as melanoma, head and neck, liver or kidney cancer. CDR3 DNA sequence: TGCAGCGCTCGCCCGGTGAACACTGAAGCTTTCTTT. Its translation is CSARPVNTEAFF.